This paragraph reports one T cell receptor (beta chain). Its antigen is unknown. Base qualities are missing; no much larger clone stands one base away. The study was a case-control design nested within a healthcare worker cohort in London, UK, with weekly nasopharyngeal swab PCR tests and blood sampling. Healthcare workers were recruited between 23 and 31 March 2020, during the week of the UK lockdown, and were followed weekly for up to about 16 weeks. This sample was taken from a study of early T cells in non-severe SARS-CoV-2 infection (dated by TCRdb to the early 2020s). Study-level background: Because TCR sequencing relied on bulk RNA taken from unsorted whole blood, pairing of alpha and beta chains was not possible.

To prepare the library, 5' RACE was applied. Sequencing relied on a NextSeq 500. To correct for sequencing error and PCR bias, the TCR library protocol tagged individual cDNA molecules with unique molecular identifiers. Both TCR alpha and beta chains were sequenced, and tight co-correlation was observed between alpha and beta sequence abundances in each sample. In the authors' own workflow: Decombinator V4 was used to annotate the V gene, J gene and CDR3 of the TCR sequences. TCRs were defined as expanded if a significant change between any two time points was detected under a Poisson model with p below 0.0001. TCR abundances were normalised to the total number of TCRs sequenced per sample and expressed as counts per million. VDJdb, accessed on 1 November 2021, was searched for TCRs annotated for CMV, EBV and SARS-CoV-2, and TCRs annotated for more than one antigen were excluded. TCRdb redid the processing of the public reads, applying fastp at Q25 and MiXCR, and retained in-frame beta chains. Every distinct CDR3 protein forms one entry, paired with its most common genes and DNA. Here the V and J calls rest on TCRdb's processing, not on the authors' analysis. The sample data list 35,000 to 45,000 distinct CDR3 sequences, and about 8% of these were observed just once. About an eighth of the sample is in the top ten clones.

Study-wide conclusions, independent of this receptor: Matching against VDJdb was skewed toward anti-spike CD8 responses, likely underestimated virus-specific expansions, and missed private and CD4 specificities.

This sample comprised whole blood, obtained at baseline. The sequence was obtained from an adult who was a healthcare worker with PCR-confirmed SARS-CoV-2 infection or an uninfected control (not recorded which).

Here is the DNA: TGTGCCAGCAGCTCCCAGGTTAATTCACCCCTCCACTTT. Its protein is CASSSQVNSPLHF. In this chain, TRBV7-6 is recombined with TRBJ1-6; no D segment can be confidently identified. CDR1 and CDR2 are drawn from the germline V gene: SGHVS, FNYEAQ. The CDR3 runs 13 residues from the cysteine to the phenylalanine. Only the CDR3 region is kept as DNA, spanning 39 bases read in frame from base 1. V sheds 4 bases and J sheds 6 bases, leaving 7 bases between their ends.